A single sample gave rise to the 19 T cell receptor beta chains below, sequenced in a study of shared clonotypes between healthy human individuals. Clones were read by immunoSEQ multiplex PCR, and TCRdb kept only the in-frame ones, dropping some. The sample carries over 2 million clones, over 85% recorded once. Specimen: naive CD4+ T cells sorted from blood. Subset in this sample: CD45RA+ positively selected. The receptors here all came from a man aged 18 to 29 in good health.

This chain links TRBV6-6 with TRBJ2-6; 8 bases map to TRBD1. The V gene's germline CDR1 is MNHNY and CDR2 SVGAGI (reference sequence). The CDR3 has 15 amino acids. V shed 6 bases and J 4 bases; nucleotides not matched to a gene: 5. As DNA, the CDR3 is TGTGCCAGCAGCAAACAGGGGGAGGGGGCCAACGTCCTGACTTTC. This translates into CASSKQGEGANVLTF.

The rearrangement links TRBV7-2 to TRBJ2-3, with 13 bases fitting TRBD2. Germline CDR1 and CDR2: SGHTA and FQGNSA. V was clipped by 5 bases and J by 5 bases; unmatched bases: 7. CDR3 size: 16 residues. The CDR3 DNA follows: TGTGCCAGCAGCCCACGACTAGCGGGAGGTGTAGATACGCAGTATTTT. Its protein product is CASSPRLAGGVDTQYF.

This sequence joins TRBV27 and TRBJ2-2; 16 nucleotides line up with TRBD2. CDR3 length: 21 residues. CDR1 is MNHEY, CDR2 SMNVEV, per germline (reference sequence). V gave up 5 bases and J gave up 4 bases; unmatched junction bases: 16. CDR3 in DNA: TGTGCCAGCAGTCGTATGGTTGGGGGACTAGCGGGAGGGCGCAGCACCGGGGAGCTGTTTTTT. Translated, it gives CASSRMVGGLAGGRSTGELFF.

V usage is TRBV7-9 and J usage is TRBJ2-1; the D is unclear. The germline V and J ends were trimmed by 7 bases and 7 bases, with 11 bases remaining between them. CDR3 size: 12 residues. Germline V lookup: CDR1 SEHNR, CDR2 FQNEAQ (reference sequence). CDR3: CASTQSGNEQFF. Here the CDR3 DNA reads TGTGCCAGCACCCAGTCCGGGAATGAGCAGTTCTTC.

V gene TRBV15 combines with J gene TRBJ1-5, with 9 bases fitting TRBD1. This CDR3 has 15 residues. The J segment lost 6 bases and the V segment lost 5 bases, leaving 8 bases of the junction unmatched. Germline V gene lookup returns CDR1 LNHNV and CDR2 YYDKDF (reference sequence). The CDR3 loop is CATSGGTGLGQPQHF. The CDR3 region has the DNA TGTGCCACCAGCGGAGGGACAGGGCTCGGTCAGCCCCAGCATTTT.

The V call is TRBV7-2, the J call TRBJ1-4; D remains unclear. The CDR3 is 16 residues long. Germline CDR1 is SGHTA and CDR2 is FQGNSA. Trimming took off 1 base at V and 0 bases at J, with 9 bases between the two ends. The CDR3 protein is CASSLVGEPTNEKLFF. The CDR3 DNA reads TGTGCCAGCAGCTTAGTCGGGGAACCAACTAATGAAAAACTGTTTTTT.

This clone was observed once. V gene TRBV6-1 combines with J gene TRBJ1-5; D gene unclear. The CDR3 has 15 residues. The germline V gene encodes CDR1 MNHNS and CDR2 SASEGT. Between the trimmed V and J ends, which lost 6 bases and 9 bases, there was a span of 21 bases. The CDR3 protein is CASREAGPPSWPQHF. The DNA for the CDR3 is TGTGCCAGCAGAGAGGCAGGCCCGCCCTCGTGGCCCCAGCATTTT.

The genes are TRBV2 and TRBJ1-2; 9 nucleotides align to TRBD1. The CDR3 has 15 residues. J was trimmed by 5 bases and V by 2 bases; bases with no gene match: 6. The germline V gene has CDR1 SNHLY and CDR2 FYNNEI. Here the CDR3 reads CASSEYGQGPYGYTF. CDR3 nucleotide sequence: TGTGCCAGCAGTGAATATGGACAGGGGCCATATGGCTACACCTTC.

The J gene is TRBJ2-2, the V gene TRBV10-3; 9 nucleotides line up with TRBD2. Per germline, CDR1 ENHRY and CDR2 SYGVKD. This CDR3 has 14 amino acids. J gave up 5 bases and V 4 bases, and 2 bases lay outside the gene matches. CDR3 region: CAISGGLATGELFF. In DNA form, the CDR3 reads TGTGCCATCAGTGGGGGACTAGCAACCGGGGAGCTGTTTTTT.

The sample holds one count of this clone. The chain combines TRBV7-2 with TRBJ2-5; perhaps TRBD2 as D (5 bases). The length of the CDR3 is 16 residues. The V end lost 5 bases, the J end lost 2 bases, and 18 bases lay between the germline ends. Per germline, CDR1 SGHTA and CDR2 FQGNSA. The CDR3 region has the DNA TGTGCCAGCAGCATCCGTGGGCGAGGGTCACAAGAGACCCAGTACTTC. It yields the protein CASSIRGRGSQETQYF.

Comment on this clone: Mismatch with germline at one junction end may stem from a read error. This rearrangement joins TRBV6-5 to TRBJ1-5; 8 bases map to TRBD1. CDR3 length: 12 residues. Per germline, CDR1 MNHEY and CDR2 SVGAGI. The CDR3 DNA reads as TGTGCCAGCAGCGCCACAGGGGGTCCCCGGCATTTT. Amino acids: CASSATGGPRHF.

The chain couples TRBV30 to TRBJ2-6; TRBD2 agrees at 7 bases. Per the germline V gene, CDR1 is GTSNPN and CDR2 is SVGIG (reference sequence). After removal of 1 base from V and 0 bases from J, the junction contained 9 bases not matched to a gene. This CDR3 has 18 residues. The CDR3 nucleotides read TGTGCCTGGAGTGGAGGCGGGGGACTCCTCTCTGGGGCCAACGTCCTGACTTTC. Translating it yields CAWSGGGGLLSGANVLTF. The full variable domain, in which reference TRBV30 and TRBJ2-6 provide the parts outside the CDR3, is SQTIHQWPATLVQPVGSPLSLECTVEGTSNPNLYWYRQAAGRGLQLLFYSVGIGQISSEVPQNLSASRPQDRQFILSSKKLLLSDSGFYLCAWSGGGGLLSGANVLTFGAGSRLTVL.

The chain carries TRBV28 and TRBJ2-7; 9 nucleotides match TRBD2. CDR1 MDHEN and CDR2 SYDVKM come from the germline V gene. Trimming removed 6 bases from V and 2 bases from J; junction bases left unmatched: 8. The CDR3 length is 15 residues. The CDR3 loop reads CASSPPGLAPYEQYF. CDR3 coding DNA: TGTGCCAGCAGCCCGCCGGGACTAGCTCCCTACGAGCAGTACTTC.

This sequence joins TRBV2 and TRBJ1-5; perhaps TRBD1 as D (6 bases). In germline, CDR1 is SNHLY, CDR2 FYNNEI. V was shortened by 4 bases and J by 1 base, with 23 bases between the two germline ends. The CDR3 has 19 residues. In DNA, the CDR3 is TGTGCCAGCAGTGGCAGCTTATCCGAACGGGACACAAGCAATCAGCCCCAGCATTTT. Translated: CASSGSLSERDTSNQPQHF.

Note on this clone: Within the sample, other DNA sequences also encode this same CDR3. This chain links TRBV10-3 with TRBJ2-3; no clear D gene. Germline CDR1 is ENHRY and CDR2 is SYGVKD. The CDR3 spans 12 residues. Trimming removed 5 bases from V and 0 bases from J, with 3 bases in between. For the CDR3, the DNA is TGTGCCATCAGTAGTAGCACAGATACGCAGTATTTT. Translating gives CAISSSTDTQYF.

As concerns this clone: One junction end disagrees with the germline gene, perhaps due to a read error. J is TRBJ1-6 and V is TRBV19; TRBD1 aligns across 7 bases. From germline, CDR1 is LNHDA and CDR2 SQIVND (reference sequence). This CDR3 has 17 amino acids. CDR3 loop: CASSIVFAGQLNSALHF. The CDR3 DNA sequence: TGTGCCAGTAGTATAGTCTTTGCGGGACAGCTTAATTCAGCCCTCCACTTT.

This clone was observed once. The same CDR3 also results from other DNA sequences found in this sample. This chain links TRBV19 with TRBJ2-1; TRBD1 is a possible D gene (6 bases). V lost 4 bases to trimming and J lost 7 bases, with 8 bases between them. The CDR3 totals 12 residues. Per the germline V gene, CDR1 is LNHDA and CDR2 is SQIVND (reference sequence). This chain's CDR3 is CASSTQGNEQFF. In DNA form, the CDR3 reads TGTGCCAGTAGTACACAGGGAAATGAGCAGTTCTTC.

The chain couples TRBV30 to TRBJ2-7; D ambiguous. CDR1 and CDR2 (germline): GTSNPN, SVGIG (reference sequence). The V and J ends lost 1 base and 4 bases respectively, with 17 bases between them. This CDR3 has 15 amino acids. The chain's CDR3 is CAWSDYSFKRYEQYF. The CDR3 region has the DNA TGTGCCTGGAGTGATTACTCCTTCAAGAGGTACGAGCAGTACTTC. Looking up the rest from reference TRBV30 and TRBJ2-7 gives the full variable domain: SQTIHQWPATLVQPVGSPLSLECTVEGTSNPNLYWYRQAAGRGLQLLFYSVGIGQISSEVPQNLSASRPQDRQFILSSKKLLLSDSGFYLCAWSDYSFKRYEQYFGPGTRLTVT.

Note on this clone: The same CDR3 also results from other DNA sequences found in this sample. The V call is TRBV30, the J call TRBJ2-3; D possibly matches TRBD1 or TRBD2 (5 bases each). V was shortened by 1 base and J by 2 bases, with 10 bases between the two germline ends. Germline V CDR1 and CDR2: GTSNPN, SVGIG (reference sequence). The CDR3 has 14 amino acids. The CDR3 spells CAWSAGQPTDTQYF. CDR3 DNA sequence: TGTGCCTGGAGTGCGGGGCAGCCCACAGATACGCAGTATTTT.